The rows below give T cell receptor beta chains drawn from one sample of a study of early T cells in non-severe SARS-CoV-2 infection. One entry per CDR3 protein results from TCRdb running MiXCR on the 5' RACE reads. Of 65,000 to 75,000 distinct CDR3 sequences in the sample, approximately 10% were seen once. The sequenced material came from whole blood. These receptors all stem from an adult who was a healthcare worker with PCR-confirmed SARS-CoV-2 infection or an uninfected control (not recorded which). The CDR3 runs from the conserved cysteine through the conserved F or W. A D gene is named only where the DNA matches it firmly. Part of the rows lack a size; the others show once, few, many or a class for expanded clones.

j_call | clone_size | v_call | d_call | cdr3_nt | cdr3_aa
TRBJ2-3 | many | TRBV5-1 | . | TGCGCCAGCAGCTTGGGGCAGACTAGCACAGATACGCAGTATTTT | CASSLGQTSTDTQYF
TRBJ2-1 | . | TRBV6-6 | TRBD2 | TGTGCCAGCACCATCTTCATAGCGGGGGGCCAAGATGAGCAGTTCTTC | CASTIFIAGGQDEQFF
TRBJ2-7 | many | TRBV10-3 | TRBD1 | TGTGCCATCGGGCAGGGGGCTGCCTACGAGCAGTACTTC | CAIGQGAAYEQYF
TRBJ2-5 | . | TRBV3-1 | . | TGTGCCAGCAGCCAAGATCACGAGACCCAGTACTTC | CASSQDHETQYF
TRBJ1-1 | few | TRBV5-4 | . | TGTGCCAGCAGCTTGGTTGCGGGCACTGAAGCTTTCTTT | CASSLVAGTEAFF
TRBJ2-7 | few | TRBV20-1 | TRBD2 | TGCAGTGCCCGTGGGTTGGGACTAGCGGACTCCTACGAGCAGTACTTC | CSARGLGLADSYEQYF
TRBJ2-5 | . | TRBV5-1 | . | TGCGCCAGCAGCTTGGCGGCCGCCTCGACCCAAGAGACCCAGTACTTC | CASSLAAASTQETQYF
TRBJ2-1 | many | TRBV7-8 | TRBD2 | TGTGCCAGCAGCTTAGGAAGGGCGGGAGCGGGCTCCTACAATGAGCAGTTCTTC | CASSLGRAGAGSYNEQFF
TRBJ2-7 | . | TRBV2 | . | TGTGCCAGCAGTGAGTCAAACGCCTACGAGCAGTACTTC | CASSESNAYEQYF
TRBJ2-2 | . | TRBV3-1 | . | TGTGCCAGCAGCCAAGATTGGGGCGGGGGCGCGAACACCGGGGAGCTGTTTTTT | CASSQDWGGGANTGELFF
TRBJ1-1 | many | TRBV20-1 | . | TGCAGTGCTAAAAAGGCCTTTATGAACACTGAAGCTTTCTTT | CSAKKAFMNTEAFF
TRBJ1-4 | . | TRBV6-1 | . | TGTGCCAGCAGTGAAATCGGAGACAGAGGTAGAAAACTGTTTTTT | CASSEIGDRGRKLFF
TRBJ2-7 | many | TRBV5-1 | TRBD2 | TGCGCCAGCAGCGATCCGCTCGGGGGGGCAGACGAGCAGTACTTC | CASSDPLGGADEQYF
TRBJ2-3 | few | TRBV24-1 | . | TGTGCCACCAGTGACCGGGTGGAAAGCACAGATACGCAGTATTTT | CATSDRVESTDTQYF
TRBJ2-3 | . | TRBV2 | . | TGTGCCAGCAAGTGGGACAGCACAGATACGCAGTATTTT | CASKWDSTDTQYF
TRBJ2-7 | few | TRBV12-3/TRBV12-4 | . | TGTGCCAGCAGTCAGGACAAGGGCGAGCAGTACTTC | CASSQDKGEQYF
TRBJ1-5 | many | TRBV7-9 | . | TGTGCCAGCAGCTTAGCACAGGCTCAGCCCCAGCATTTT | CASSLAQAQPQHF
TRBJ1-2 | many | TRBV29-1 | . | TGCAGCGTTGAAGAGCCCGGAAGGCCCGGCTACACCTTC | CSVEEPGRPGYTF
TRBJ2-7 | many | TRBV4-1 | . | TGCGCCAGCAGCCAAGTACTAGGGGAGCAGTACTTC | CASSQVLGEQYF
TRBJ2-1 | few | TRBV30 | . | TGTGCCTGGAGCATGGGTAGCTCCTACAATGAGCAGTTCTTC | CAWSMGSSYNEQFF
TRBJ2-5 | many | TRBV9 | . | TGTGCCAGCAGCGTAGCACCATTCCAAGAGACCCAGTACTTC | CASSVAPFQETQYF
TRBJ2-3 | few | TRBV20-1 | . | TGCAGTGCCGAATCGGCGGGTGGGGATACGCAGTATTTT | CSAESAGGDTQYF
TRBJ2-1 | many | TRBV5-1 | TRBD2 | TGCGCCAGCAGCCCGCGTGGGAGCGGGGGGCTTACCTACAATGAGCAGTTCTTC | CASSPRGSGGLTYNEQFF
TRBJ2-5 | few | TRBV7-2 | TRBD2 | TGTGCCAGCAGCTCGGGGACTAGGGCTCAAGAGACCCAGTACTTC | CASSSGTRAQETQYF
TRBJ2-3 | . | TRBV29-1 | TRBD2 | TGCAGCGTTAACAGACTAGCGGGAGTGGATACGCAGTATTTT | CSVNRLAGVDTQYF
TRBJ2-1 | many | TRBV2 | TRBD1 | TGTGCCAGCAGTACGGACAGGGCAAACGAGCAGTTCTTC | CASSTDRANEQFF
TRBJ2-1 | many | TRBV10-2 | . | TGCGCCAGCAGTGAGAGGTCCGGGGGCAACTACAATGAGCAGTTCTTC | CASSERSGGNYNEQFF
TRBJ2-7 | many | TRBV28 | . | TGTGCCAGCAGTTTAAGACTAGGTGAGGACGAGCAGTACTTC | CASSLRLGEDEQYF
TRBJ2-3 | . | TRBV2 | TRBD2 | TGTGCCTACGGGGCTAGCGGGGCTCTCACAGATACGCAGTATTTT | CAYGASGALTDTQYF
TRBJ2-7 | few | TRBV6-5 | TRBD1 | TGTGCCAGCAGTTACGCGACAGGGCACTACGAGCAGTACTTC | CASSYATGHYEQYF
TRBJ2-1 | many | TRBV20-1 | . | TGCAGTGCTAGAGGCCGCCAGGGAGCGGCGACCTACAATGAGCAGTTCTTC | CSARGRQGAATYNEQFF
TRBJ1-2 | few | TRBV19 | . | TGTGCCAGTACCCCGACGGAAGCTAACTATGGCTACACCTTC | CASTPTEANYGYTF